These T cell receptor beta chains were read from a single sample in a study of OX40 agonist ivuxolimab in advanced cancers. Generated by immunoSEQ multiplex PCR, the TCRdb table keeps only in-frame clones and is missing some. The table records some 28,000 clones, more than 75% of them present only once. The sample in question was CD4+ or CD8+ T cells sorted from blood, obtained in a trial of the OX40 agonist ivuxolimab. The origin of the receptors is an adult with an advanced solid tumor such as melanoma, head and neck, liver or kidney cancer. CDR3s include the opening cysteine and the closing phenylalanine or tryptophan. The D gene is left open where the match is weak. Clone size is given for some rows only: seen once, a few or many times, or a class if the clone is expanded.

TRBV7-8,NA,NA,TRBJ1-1,CASSRGHPEAFF,TGTGCCAGCAGCCGCGGACACCCTGAAGCTTTCTTT
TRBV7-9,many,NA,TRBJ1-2,CASSPVYNYGYTF,TGTGCCAGCAGCCCGGTCTACAACTATGGCTACACCTTC
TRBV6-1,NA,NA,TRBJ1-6,CASSVRSSPLLHF,TGTGCCAGCAGTGTCAGATCGTCCCCATTGCTCCACTTT
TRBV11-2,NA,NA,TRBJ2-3,CASSLAFGDVNTDTQYF,TGTGCCAGCAGCTTAGCATTTGGGGACGTTAACACAGATACGCAGTATTTT
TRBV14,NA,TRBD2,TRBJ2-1,CASFVGASGGSSSYNEQFF,TGTGCCAGCTTCGTTGGGGCTAGCGGGGGATCGAGCTCCTACAATGAGCAGTTCTTC
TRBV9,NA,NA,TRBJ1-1,CASSPRGRENTEAFF,TGTGCCAGCAGCCCGCGGGGCAGGGAGAACACTGAAGCTTTCTTT
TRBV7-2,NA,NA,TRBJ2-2,CASSQDITGELFF,TGTGCCAGCAGCCAAGATATCACCGGGGAGCTGTTTTTT
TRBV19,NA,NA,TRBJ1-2,CASSTSYAGSGGYTF,TGTGCCAGTAGTACCTCTTATGCAGGTTCAGGAGGCTACACCTTC
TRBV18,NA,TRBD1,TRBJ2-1,CASSPPGQGASYNEQFF,TGTGCCAGCTCACCACCGGGACAGGGGGCCTCCTACAATGAGCAGTTCTTC
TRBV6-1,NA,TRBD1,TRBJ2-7,CASGAWDRFSEQYF,TGTGCCAGCGGGGCCTGGGACAGGTTCTCCGAGCAGTACTTC
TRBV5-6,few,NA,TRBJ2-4,CASSDMRTENIQYF,TGTGCCAGCAGCGATATGAGAACTGAAAACATTCAGTACTTC
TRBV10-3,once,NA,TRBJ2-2,CAISGGADTGELFF,TGTGCCATCAGTGGGGGGGCGGACACCGGGGAGCTGTTTTTT
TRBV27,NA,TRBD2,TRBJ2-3,CASSLGGDTQYF,TGTGCCAGCAGTTTGGGGGGGGATACGCAGTATTTT
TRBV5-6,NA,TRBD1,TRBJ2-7,CASSSDRAYEQYF,TGTGCCAGCAGTTCGGACAGGGCCTACGAGCAGTACTTC
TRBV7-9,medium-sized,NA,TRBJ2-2,CASSLSLGGTGELFF,TGTGCCAGCAGTTTAAGCCTTGGCGGTACCGGGGAGCTGTTTTTT
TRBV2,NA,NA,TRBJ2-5,CASTGRGGQETQYF,TGTGCCAGCACTGGCAGGGGAGGCCAAGAGACCCAGTACTTC
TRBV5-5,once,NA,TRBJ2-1,CASSSMDEQFF,TGTGCCAGCAGCAGTATGGATGAGCAGTTCTTC
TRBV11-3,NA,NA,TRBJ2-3,CASSLGLGGTDTQYF,TGTGCCAGCAGCTTAGGACTCGGGGGCACAGATACGCAGTATTTT
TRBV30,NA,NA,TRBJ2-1,CAWSIDGGLYNEQFF,TGTGCCTGGAGTATTGACGGGGGCCTCTACAATGAGCAGTTCTTC
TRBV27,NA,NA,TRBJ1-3,CASSSTGSGNTIYF,TGTGCCAGCAGTTCGACAGGCTCTGGAAACACCATATATTTT
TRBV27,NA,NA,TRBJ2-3,CASSLGAPGDEDTQYF,TGTGCCAGCAGTTTAGGGGCCCCAGGGGACGAGGATACGCAGTATTTT
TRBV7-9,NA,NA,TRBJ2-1,CASSSWGSSKDQFF,TGTGCCAGCAGCTCTTGGGGCAGTAGCAAGGACCAGTTCTTC
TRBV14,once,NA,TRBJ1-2,CASSRRGGSGYTF,TGTGCCAGCAGCCGCCGTGGAGGGTCTGGCTACACCTTC
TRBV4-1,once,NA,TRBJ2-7,CASSQDRFGGYEQYF,TGCGCCAGCAGCCAAGATAGGTTCGGGGGCTACGAGCAGTACTTC
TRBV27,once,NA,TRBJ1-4,CASRPTGNDEKLFF,TGTGCCAGCAGACCCACAGGGAACGATGAAAAACTGTTTTTT
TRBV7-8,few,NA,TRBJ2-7,CASSPTVGYEQYF,TGTGCCAGCAGTCCTACGGTAGGGTACGAGCAGTACTTC
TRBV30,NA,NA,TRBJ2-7,CAWSPQGYEQYF,TGTGCCTGGAGTCCGCAGGGCTACGAGCAGTACTTC
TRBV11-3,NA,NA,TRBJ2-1,CASSRDTSSYNEQFF,TGTGCCAGCAGCCGGGACACAAGCTCCTACAATGAGCAGTTCTTC
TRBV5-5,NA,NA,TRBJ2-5,CATMRWFSLGETQYF,TGTGCCACCATGAGGTGGTTCTCCCTCGGGGAGACCCAGTACTTC
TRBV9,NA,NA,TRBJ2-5,CASSASDPREVAQYF,TGTGCCAGCAGCGCGTCGGACCCCCGAGAGGTGGCCCAGTACTTC
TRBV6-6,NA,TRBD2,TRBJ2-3,CASSLPGLVADTQYF,TGTGCCAGCAGTTTGCCGGGACTAGTGGCCGATACGCAGTATTTT
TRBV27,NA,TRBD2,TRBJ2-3,CASTYSSGGAYTQYF,TGTGCCAGTACCTATTCTAGCGGGGGGGCATATACGCAGTATTTT
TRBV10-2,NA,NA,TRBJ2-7,CASRGLGDEQYF,TGCGCCAGCAGGGGGCTCGGCGACGAGCAGTACTTC
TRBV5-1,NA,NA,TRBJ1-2,CASSLAPDGFYGYTF,TGCGCCAGCAGCTTGGCCCCTGACGGATTCTATGGCTACACCTTC
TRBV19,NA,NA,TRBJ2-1,CASGQSSYNEQFF,TGTGCCAGCGGACAGAGCTCCTACAATGAGCAGTTCTTC